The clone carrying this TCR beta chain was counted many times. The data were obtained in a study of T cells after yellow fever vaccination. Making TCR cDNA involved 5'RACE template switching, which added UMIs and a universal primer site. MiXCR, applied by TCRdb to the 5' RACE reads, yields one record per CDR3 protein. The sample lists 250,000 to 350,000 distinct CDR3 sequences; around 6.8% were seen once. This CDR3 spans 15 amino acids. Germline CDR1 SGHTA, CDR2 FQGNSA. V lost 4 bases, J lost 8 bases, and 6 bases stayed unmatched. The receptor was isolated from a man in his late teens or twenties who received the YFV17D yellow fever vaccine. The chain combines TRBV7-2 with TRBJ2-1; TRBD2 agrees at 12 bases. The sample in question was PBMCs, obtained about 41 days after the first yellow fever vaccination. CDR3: CASSSLAGGGYEQFF. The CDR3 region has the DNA TGTGCCAGCAGCTCTCTAGCGGGGGGGGGCTATGAGCAGTTCTTC.